These 10 T cell receptor beta chains share one sample of origin, sequenced in a study of cytomegalovirus exposure and HLA in healthy donors. PCR used 60 Vbeta primers and 13 Jbeta primers. The repertoire was sequenced with immunoSEQ multiplex PCR; TCRdb's copy has only in-frame clones and lacks some. The repertoire consists of over 95,000 clones, with about 70% occurring once and the leading ten covering about 2%. Sequencing was performed on PBMCs. The receptors were sampled from a human donor in good health.

This clone appeared a few times. The J gene is TRBJ2-4, the V gene TRBV28; no clear D gene. Germline assignment: CDR1 MDHEN and CDR2 SYDVKM. V gave up 2 bases and J gave up 0 bases, with 17 bases separating them. The CDR3 spans 18 residues. The CDR3 bases are TGTGCCAGCAGTTTAGTTGCAGGTACAATCCTAGCCAAAAACATTCAGTACTTC. Translated: CASSLVAGTILAKNIQYF.

The chain has TRBV29-1 and TRBJ1-1, with D possibly TRBD1 on 6 matching bases. The CDR3 loop spans 14 amino acids. V lost 4 bases and J lost 4, with 16 bases in between. Germline values: CDR1 SQVTM, CDR2 ANQGSEA. The CDR3, as DNA: TGCAGCGTTGCGCCGACAGGATCGGGCACTGAAGCTTTCTTT. Its translation is CSVAPTGSGTEAFF. Drawing the rest from reference TRBV29-1 and TRBJ1-1, the complete variable domain is SAVISQKPSRDICQRGTSLTIQCQVDSQVTMMFWYRQQPGQSLTLIATANQGSEATYESGFVIDKFPISRPNLTFSTLTVSNMSPEDSSIYLCSVAPTGSGTEAFFGQGTRLTVV.

In DNA form, the CDR3 reads TGTGCCAGCAGCAGACAGGGGGCGGGCTATGGCTACACCTTC. As protein: CASSRQGAGYGYTF. The rearrangement links TRBV21-1 to TRBJ1-2; the table gives TRBD1 as D, unverified against the DNA. TRBV21-1 is recorded as a pseudogene. This CDR3 spans 14 amino acids.

This clone was detected only a few times. J is TRBJ1-4 and V is TRBV7-9; 8 bases line up with TRBD1. This CDR3 region has 15 residues. Per germline, CDR1 SEHNR and CDR2 FQNEAQ (reference sequence). V was clipped by 5 bases and J by 8 bases; unmatched bases: 10. CDR3 nucleotides: TGTGCCAGCAGCGTTGGACAGGGCGCCAGGGAAAAACTGTTTTTT. The encoded protein is CASSVGQGAREKLFF. The complete variable domain, with remaining parts taken from reference TRBV7-9 and TRBJ1-4, reads DTGVSQNPRHKITKRGQNVTFRCDPISEHNRLYWYRQTLGQGPEFLTYFQNEAQLEKSRLLSDRFSAERPKGSFSTLEIQRTEQGDSAMYLCASSVGQGAREKLFFGSGTQLSVL.

This chain joins TRBV28 and TRBJ1-1, with D possibly being TRBD1 (5 bases). The CDR3 has 12 residues. Germline CDR1 MDHEN, CDR2 SYDVKM. V was trimmed by 6 bases and J by 7 bases, leaving 12 bases between them. In DNA, the CDR3 is TGTGCCAGCAGCTCCGAAAGGGGTGAAGCTTTCTTT. Its protein product is CASSSERGEAFF.

The rearrangement uses TRBV5-1 and TRBJ2-1; 16 nucleotides match TRBD2. The V gene end was trimmed by 2 bases and the J gene end by 5 bases; junction bases not matched to a gene: 7. Germline loops: CDR1 SGHRS, CDR2 YFSETQ. The CDR3 is 18 amino acids. DNA of the CDR3: TGCGCCAGCAGCTTTTCGGGACTAGCGGGAGGGCTCAACAATGAGCAGTTCTTC. This encodes CASSFSGLAGGLNNEQFF.

This clone showed up just a few times. The same CDR3 arises from other DNA sequences in this sample as well. The chain couples TRBV9 to TRBJ2-5, with 7 bases that match TRBD2. V lost 2 bases and J lost 2; bases outside the gene matches: 3. The CDR3 covers 14 residues. Germline V gene lookup returns CDR1 SGDLS and CDR2 YYNGEE. The CDR3 here is CASSVGLGQETQYF. In DNA form, the CDR3 reads TGTGCCAGCAGCGTCGGACTAGGGCAAGAGACCCAGTACTTC.

V gene TRBV28 combines with J gene TRBJ1-4; D remains unclear. The length of the CDR3 is 16 residues. V shed 2 bases and J shed 0 bases, with 10 bases lying between them. Germline lookup yields CDR1 MDHEN and CDR2 SYDVKM. The CDR3 loop is CASSLGGVATNEKLFF. Written as DNA, the CDR3 is TGTGCCAGCAGTTTAGGCGGGGTTGCAACTAATGAAAAACTGTTTTTT.

V usage is TRBV6-6 and J usage is TRBJ2-3, with 7 bases aligning to TRBD1. Germline CDR1 and CDR2: MNHNY and SVGAGI (reference sequence). V trimming: 11 bases; J trimming: 3 bases; junction bases outside the gene matches: 14. The length of the CDR3 is 15 residues. This CDR3 reads CAARGKGITTDTQYF. The DNA of the CDR3 is TGTGCCGCCAGGGGGAAGGGAATAACGACAGATACGCAGTATTTT.

The CDR3: CASSQNSRTSGDTQYF. Here the CDR3 DNA reads TGCGCCAGCAGCCAGAACAGCAGGACTAGTGGCGATACGCAGTATTTT. V usage is TRBV4-3 and J usage is TRBJ2-3; 7 nucleotides align to TRBD2. Trimming removed 3 bases from V and 6 bases from J; junction bases left unmatched: 12. Germline-derived CDR1 and CDR2 are LGHNA and YSLEER. There are 16 residues in the CDR3.